This T cell receptor beta chain was recorded in a study of cytomegalovirus exposure and HLA in healthy donors. General study points: Later examination showed HLA-associated TCR beta chains had greater clonal expansion than equally common others. In vitro work confirmed that a few CMV-associated chains recognize CMV antigens.

This CDR3 is 14 amino acids long. Germline trimming cut 4 bases from V and 7 bases from J; bases unmatched to any gene: 4. The germline V gene encodes CDR1 MNHEY and CDR2 SVGAGI. A word on this clone: What it binds is unknown.

60 Vbeta and 13 Jbeta primers were used in PCR. Profiled with immunoSEQ multiplex PCR; TCRdb holds only in-frame clones, not every one. This sample has about 170,000 clones, with 75% to 90% found just once. The rearrangement joins TRBV6-5 to TRBJ2-3; 11 nucleotides match TRBD2. The TCR comes from a male donor in good health and CMV-seronegative. The sample taken for sequencing was PBMCs. This CDR3 is CASSFSGGAYTQYF. The CDR3 nucleotides are TGTGCCAGCAGTTTTAGCGGGGGGGCATATACGCAGTATTTT.